These T cell receptor beta chains were read from a single sample in a study of blood T cell repertoires in COVID-19. The table came from immunoSEQ multiplex PCR; TCRdb's copy has only in-frame clones and leaves some out. The data show about 310,000 clones, roughly 89% seen once. Sample: PBMCs or T cells enriched from blood (not recorded which). These receptors originate from a woman younger than 35 with acute COVID-19. CDR3s include the opening cysteine and the closing phenylalanine or tryptophan. Each record gives: D gene, J gene, clone size, V gene, CDR3 protein, CDR3 DNA. D genes are given only for firm matches. Expanded clones are given a class, and other clones once, few, many or no size at all.

>TRBD1|TRBJ1-2|once|TRBV28
CASLRQGMNYGYTF
TGTGCCAGCCTAAGACAGGGGATGAACTATGGCTACACCTTC
>NA|TRBJ2-1|NA|TRBV18
CASSPNRNNEQFF
TGTGCCAGCTCACCGAACAGAAACAATGAGCAGTTCTTC
>TRBD2|TRBJ2-1|NA|TRBV19
CASSMGTSGPYNEQFF
TGTGCCAGTAGCATGGGGACTAGCGGACCCTACAATGAGCAGTTCTTC
>NA|TRBJ1-1|NA|TRBV18
CASSPTGSTEAFF
TGTGCCAGCTCACCTACAGGGAGCACTGAAGCTTTCTTT
>NA|TRBJ2-3|NA|TRBV12-3/TRBV12-4
CASSFTAADTQYF
TGTGCCAGCAGTTTCACGGCGGCAGATACGCAGTATTTT
>TRBD1|TRBJ2-1|NA|TRBV6-4
CASSVQTGQGYEQFF
TGTGCCAGCAGTGTCCAAACGGGACAGGGATATGAGCAGTTCTTC
>TRBD2|TRBJ2-1|NA|TRBV6-4
CASSLISGRSSYNEQFF
TGTGCCAGCTCCCTCATTAGCGGGAGGAGCTCCTACAATGAGCAGTTCTTC
>TRBD2|TRBJ2-3|NA|TRBV7-9
CASNKGRGRQTDTQYF
TGTGCCAGCAATAAGGGGCGCGGGAGGCAAACAGATACGCAGTATTTT
>TRBD1|TRBJ1-6|NA|TRBV7-2
CASSPYPGGNSPLHF
TGTGCCAGCAGCCCATACCCAGGGGGAAATTCACCCCTCCACTTT
>NA|TRBJ2-7|NA|TRBV3-1/TRBV3-2
CASSQGGRGYEQYF
TGTGCCAGCAGCCAAGGAGGTAGGGGCTACGAGCAGTACTTC
>NA|TRBJ1-1|few|TRBV19
CASSMGTGSNAEAFF
TGTGCCAGTAGTATGGGCACAGGGTCGAACGCTGAAGCTTTCTTT
>TRBD2|TRBJ2-1|once|TRBV11-3
CASSLREGPYNEQFF
TGTGCCAGCAGCTTGCGGGAGGGGCCCTACAATGAGCAGTTCTTC
>NA|TRBJ1-1|NA|TRBV6-5
CASSFKGVEAFF
TGTGCCAGCAGTTTCAAGGGGGTTGAAGCTTTCTTT
>TRBD1|TRBJ1-1|once|TRBV6-6
CASNDRGDRGLVAFF
TGTGCCAGCAACGATCGCGGGGACAGGGGTCTGGTGGCTTTCTTT
>NA|TRBJ2-7|once|TRBV10-2
CASSDQGRDEQYF
TGCGCCAGCAGTGACCAGGGCAGGGACGAGCAGTACTTC
>TRBD2|TRBJ2-7|NA|TRBV2
CASSVTDSASGNSYEQYF
TGTGCCAGCAGTGTCACGGACAGCGCTAGCGGGAACTCCTACGAGCAGTACTTC
>NA|TRBJ2-1|NA|TRBV15
CATSRGFSGTYNEQFF
TGTGCCACCAGCAGGGGCTTTTCGGGGACCTACAATGAGCAGTTCTTC
>NA|TRBJ2-5|NA|TRBV7-9
CASSLIERETQYF
TGTGCCAGCAGCTTAATCGAGAGAGAGACCCAGTACTTC
>NA|TRBJ2-2|few|TRBV14
CASMSRDTGELFF
TGTGCCAGCATGTCTCGGGACACCGGGGAGCTGTTTTTT
>TRBD2|TRBJ2-5|NA|TRBV20-1
CSASRTSGSGLETQYF
TGCAGTGCTAGTAGGACTAGCGGGTCGGGGTTAGAGACCCAGTACTTC
>TRBD2|TRBJ2-1|NA|TRBV20-1
CSASPLAGSSYNEQFF
TGCAGTGCTAGTCCTCTAGCGGGTAGCTCCTACAATGAGCAGTTCTTC
>NA|TRBJ1-1|NA|TRBV19
CASSIAGTQNTEAFF
TGTGCCAGTAGTATCGCCGGGACACAGAACACTGAAGCTTTCTTT
>TRBD1|TRBJ1-2|NA|TRBV18
CASSQYDRGHGYTF
TGTGCCAGCTCACAATACGACAGGGGGCATGGCTACACCTTC
>NA|TRBJ1-1|NA|TRBV19
CASGPRTEAFF
TGTGCCAGTGGGCCCCGCACTGAAGCTTTCTTT
>TRBD1|TRBJ2-1|once|TRBV11-2
CASTKTRDRANHNEQFF
TGTGCCAGCACCAAGACCCGGGACAGGGCAAACCACAATGAGCAGTTCTTC
>NA|TRBJ1-1|NA|TRBV5-1
CASSRGGDTEAFF
TGCGCCAGCAGCAGGGGAGGGGACACTGAAGCTTTCTTT
>NA|TRBJ1-5|once|TRBV25-1
CASSGGSNQPQHF
TGTGCCAGCAGTGGGGGCTCCAATCAGCCCCAGCATTTT
>NA|TRBJ2-7|NA|TRBV6-2/TRBV6-3
CASSYAPGSSPGREQYF
TGTGCCAGCAGTTACGCGCCTGGGAGTTCCCCCGGTCGAGAGCAGTACTTC